This T cell receptor beta chain was captured in a study of response to subunit inactivated influenza vaccine. Study conclusions and caveats: New T cells are recruited in small numbers by each seasonal influenza vaccination, according to the authors' suggestion.

A remark on this clonotype: Its antigen is undetermined.

Via MiXCR, TCRdb re-called the RT-PCR reads, giving one row per CDR3 protein. The sample carries about 520,000 distinct CDR3 sequences, around 25% recorded once. Losses at the gene ends were 0 bases for V and 10 bases for J; bases not matched to a gene: 7. The CDR3 length is 14 residues. Germline values: CDR1 SGHRS, CDR2 YFSETQ. The rearrangement links TRBV5-1 to TRBJ2-4; 7 bases match TRBD1. The TCR originated in a man in his fifties or sixties who received an inactivated influenza vaccine. This sample comprised CD4+ T cells sorted from PBMCs, obtained 4 to 6 days after vaccination. The CDR3 reads CASSLGQGDWIQYF. The CDR3 DNA reads TGCGCCAGCAGCTTGGGACAGGGCGATTGGATTCAGTACTTC.